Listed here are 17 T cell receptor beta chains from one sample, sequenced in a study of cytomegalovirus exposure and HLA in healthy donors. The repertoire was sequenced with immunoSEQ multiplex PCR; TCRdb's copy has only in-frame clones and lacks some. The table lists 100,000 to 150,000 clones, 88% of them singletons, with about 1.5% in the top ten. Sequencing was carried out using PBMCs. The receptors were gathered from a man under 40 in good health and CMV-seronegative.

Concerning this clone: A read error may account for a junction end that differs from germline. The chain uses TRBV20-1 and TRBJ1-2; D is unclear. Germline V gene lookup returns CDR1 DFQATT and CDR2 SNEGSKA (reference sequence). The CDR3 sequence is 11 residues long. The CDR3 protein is CSASFSGGYTF. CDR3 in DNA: TGCAGTGCTTCCTTTAGCGGTGGCTACACCTTT.

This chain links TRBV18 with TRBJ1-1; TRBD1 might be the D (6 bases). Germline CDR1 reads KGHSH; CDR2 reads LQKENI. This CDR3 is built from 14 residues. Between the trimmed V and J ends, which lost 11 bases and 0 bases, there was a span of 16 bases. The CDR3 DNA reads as TGTGCCGGAGGTAGGACAGAAATGAACACTGAAGCTTTCTTT. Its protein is CAGGRTEMNTEAFF.

The CDR3 here is CASSFTGQPRAFF. The CDR3 region has the DNA TGTGCCAGCAGCTTTACGGGACAGCCAAGAGCTTTCTTT. The rearrangement links TRBV11-2 to TRBJ1-1; TRBD1 aligns across 7 bases. The trim removed 3 bases at V and 10 bases at J, leaving 8 bases unmatched. From germline, CDR1 is SGHAT and CDR2 FQNNGV. This CDR3 spans 13 amino acids. The variable domain in full, completed from reference TRBV11-2 and TRBJ1-1, reads EAGVAQSPRYKIIEKRQSVAFWCNPISGHATLYWYQQILGQGPKLLIQFQNNGVVDDSQLPKDRFSAERLKGVDSTLKIQPAKLEDSAVYLCASSFTGQPRAFFGQGTRLTVV.

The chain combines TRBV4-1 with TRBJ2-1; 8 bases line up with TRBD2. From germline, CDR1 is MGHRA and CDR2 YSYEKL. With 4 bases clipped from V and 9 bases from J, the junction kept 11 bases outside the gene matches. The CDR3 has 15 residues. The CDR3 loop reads CASSLPGLVDGEQFF. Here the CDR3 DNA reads TGCGCCAGCAGCCTACCGGGACTAGTTGACGGTGAGCAGTTCTTC.

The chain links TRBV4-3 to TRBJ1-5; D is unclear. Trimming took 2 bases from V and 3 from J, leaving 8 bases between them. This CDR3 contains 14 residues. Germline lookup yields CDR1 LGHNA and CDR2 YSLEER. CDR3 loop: CASSQFHSNQPQHF. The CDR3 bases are TGCGCCAGCAGCCAATTCCACTCCAATCAGCCCCAGCATTTT.

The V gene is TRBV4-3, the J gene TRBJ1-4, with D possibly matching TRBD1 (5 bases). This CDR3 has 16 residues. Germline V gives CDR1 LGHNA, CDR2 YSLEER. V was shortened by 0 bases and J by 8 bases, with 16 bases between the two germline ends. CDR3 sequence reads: CASSQDRWGLQEKLFF. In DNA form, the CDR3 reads TGCGCCAGCAGCCAAGATCGTTGGGGACTTCAGGAAAAACTGTTTTTT.

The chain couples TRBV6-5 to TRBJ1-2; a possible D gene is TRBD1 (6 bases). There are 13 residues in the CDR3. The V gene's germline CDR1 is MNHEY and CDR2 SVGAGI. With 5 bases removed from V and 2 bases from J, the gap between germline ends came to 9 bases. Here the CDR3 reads CASSLDRNYGYTF. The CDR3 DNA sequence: TGTGCCAGCAGTCTAGACAGGAACTATGGCTACACCTTC.

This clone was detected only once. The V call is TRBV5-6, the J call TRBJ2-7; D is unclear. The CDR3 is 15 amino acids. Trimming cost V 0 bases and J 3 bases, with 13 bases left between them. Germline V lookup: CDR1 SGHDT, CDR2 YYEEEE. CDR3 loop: CASSLARSNYYEQYF. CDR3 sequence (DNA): TGTGCCAGCAGCTTGGCCCGTTCAAACTACTACGAGCAGTACTTC.

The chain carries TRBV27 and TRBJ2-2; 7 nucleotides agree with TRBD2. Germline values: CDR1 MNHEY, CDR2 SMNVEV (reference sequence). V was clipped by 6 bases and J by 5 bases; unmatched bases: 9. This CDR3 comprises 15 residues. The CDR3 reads CASRPREDGTGELFF. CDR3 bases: TGTGCCAGCAGACCTCGGGAGGACGGGACCGGGGAGCTGTTTTTT.

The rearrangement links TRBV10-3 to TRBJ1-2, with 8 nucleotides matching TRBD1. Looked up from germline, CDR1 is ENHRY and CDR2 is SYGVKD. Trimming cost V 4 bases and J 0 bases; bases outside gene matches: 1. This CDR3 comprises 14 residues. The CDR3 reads CAISGDRSNYGYTF. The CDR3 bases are TGTGCCATCAGTGGGGACAGGTCTAACTATGGCTACACCTTC.

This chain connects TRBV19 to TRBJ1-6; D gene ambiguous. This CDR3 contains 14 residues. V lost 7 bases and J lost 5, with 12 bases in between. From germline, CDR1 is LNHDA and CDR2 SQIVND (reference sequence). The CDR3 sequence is CASTDRGHNSPLHF. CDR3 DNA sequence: TGTGCCAGTACTGACCGGGGTCATAATTCACCCCTCCACTTT.

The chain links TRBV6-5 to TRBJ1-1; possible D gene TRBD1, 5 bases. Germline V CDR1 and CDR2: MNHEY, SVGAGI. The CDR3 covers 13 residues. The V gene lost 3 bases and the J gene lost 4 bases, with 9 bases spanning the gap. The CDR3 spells CASSYGGGTEAFF. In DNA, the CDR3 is TGTGCCAGCAGTTATGGGGGGGGCACTGAAGCTTTCTTT.

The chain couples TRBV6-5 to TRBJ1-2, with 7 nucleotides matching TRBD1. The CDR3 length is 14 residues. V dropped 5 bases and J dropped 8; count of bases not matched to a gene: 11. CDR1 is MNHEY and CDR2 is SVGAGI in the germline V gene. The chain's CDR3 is CASSDRNRGGGYTF. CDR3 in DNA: TGTGCCAGCAGTGACCGAAACAGGGGAGGAGGCTACACCTTC.

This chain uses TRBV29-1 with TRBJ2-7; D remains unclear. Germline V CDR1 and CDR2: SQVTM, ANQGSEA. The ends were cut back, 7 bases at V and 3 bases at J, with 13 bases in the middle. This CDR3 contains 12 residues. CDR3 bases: TGCAGCGCCTATATCGGCGGCTACGAGCAGTACTTC. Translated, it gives CSAYIGGYEQYF.

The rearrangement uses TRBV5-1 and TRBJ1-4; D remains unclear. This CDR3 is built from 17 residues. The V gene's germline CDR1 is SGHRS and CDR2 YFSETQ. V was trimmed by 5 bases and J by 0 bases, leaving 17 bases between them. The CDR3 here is CASRLGLVKATNEKLFF. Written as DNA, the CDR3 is TGCGCCAGCAGACTAGGACTCGTGAAGGCAACTAATGAAAAACTGTTTTTT. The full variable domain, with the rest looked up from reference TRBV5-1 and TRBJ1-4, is KAGVTQTPRYLIKTRGQQVTLSCSPISGHRSVSWYQQTPGQGLQFLFEYFSETQRNKGNFPGRFSGRQFSNSRSEMNVSTLELGDSALYLCASRLGLVKATNEKLFFGSGTQLSVL.

CDR3 loop: CAISEQGGGVVGQPQHF. The CDR3 DNA sequence: TGTGCCATCTCCGAACAGGGGGGAGGGGTAGTTGGCCAGCCCCAGCATTTT. V is TRBV10-3 and J is TRBJ1-5; TRBD1 matches 8 bases. Per the germline V gene, CDR1 is ENHRY and CDR2 is SYGVKD. After removal of 8 bases from V and 7 bases from J, the junction contained 19 bases not matched to a gene. The CDR3 length is 17 residues.

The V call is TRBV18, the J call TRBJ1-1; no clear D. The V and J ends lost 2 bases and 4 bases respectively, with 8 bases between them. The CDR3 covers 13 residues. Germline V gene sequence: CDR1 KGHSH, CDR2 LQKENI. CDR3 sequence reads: CASSPDRFTEAFF. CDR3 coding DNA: TGTGCCAGCTCACCAGATCGGTTCACTGAAGCTTTCTTT.